Presented here are 11 T cell receptor beta chains from one specimen sequenced in a study of blood T cell repertoires in COVID-19. The data were produced by immunoSEQ multiplex PCR, yet TCRdb's version contains in-frame clones alone and is incomplete. The table lists fewer than 45,000 clones, under 85% of them singletons, with roughly 30% in the top ten. Material: peripheral blood. Source of these receptors: a woman older than 75 with acute or convalescent COVID-19.

The CDR3 DNA reads TGTGCCAGCAGCTTTACGGGACAGGTGAATCAGCCCCAGCATTTT. Translating gives CASSFTGQVNQPQHF. This chain links TRBV7-9 with TRBJ1-5, with TRBD1 identical over 8 bases. V shed 3 bases and J 4 bases; nucleotides not matched to a gene: 5. Germline CDR1 reads SEHNR; CDR2 reads FQNEAQ (reference sequence). This CDR3 contains 15 residues.

About this clone: This sample also contains other DNA sequences that code for the same CDR3. V and J are TRBV6-5 and TRBJ2-7, with TRBD2 matching 9 bases. From germline, CDR1 is MNHEY and CDR2 SVGAGI. The V segment lost 6 bases and the J segment 4 bases; nucleotides outside the gene matches: 4. The CDR3 extends over 13 amino acids. CDR3 sequence: CASRAGGVYEQYF. The CDR3 DNA follows: TGTGCCAGCAGGGCGGGAGGGGTGTACGAGCAGTACTTC.

The V call is TRBV7-7, the J call TRBJ2-3, with D perhaps matching TRBD2 (5 bases). The CDR3 spans 13 residues. Germline V gene lookup returns CDR1 SSHAT and CDR2 FNYEAQ (reference sequence). Trimming shortened V by 3 bases and J by 2 bases, and 6 bases separated the two germline ends. The CDR3 region is CASSLDFTDTQYF. CDR3 nucleotide sequence: TGTGCCAGCAGCTTGGACTTCACAGATACGCAGTATTTT. The whole variable domain, remainder taken from reference TRBV7-7 and TRBJ2-3, is GAGVSQSPRYKVTKRGQDVTLRCDPISSHATLYWYQQALGQGPEFLTYFNYEAQPDKSGLPSDRFSAERPEGSISTLTIQRTEQRDSAMYRCASSLDFTDTQYFGPGTRLTVL.

The CDR3 bases are TGTGCCACCAGCAGAGATGGAGCATTGTATAATTATCGACTGTTTTTT. Protein sequence: CATSRDGALYNYRLFF. J is TRBJ1-4 and V is TRBV15; unclear D gene. In germline, CDR1 is LNHNV, CDR2 YYDKDF (reference sequence). There are 16 residues in the CDR3. V was shortened by 0 bases and J by 13 bases, with 21 bases between the two germline ends.

The chain joins TRBV7-2 to TRBJ2-7; a weak D match, TRBD2 (5 bases). Trimming pared 1 base from V and 3 bases from J, leaving 10 bases between. Germline CDR1 and CDR2: SGHTA and FQGNSA. The CDR3 covers 14 residues. In nucleotides, the CDR3 is TGTGCCAGCAGCTTAGGGACTCAGGACTACGAGCAGTACTTC. The encoded protein is CASSLGTQDYEQYF.

The chain carries TRBV5-1 and TRBJ2-2; 8 bases are a match to TRBD1. CDR3 length equals 16 residues. The germline V gene encodes CDR1 SGHRS and CDR2 YFSETQ. J gave up 3 bases and V 1 base, and 5 bases lay outside the gene matches. In DNA, the CDR3 is TGCGCCAGCAGCTTGATGGGGGACAGGCACACCGGGGAGCTGTTTTTT. It specifies CASSLMGDRHTGELFF.

The rearrangement links TRBV7-2 to TRBJ2-7; D unclear. V dropped 5 bases and J dropped 4 bases, with 12 bases sitting between them. This CDR3 comprises 13 residues. Germline V gene sequence: CDR1 SGHTA, CDR2 FQGNSA. This chain's CDR3 is CASSPLAPYEQYF. As DNA, the CDR3 is TGTGCCAGCAGCCCATTAGCCCCTTACGAGCAGTACTTC.

The chain combines TRBV29-1 with TRBJ2-7, with D unclear. This CDR3 contains 11 residues. Germline V gene lookup returns CDR1 SQVTM and CDR2 ANQGSEA. Trimming pared 7 bases from V and 6 bases from J, leaving 13 bases between. This chain's CDR3 is CSGTRLGEQYF. The CDR3 DNA is TGCAGCGGCACGAGGTTAGGCGAGCAGTACTTC.

The chain employs TRBV5-1 and TRBJ2-1; 7 nucleotides align to TRBD2. The germline V gene encodes CDR1 SGHRS and CDR2 YFSETQ. CDR3 length equals 15 residues. V lost 6 bases, J lost 0 bases, and 6 bases stayed unmatched. The CDR3 coding sequence is TGCGCCAGCACCGTAGCGGGTAGCTCCTACAATGAGCAGTTCTTC. It translates to CASTVAGSSYNEQFF.

The chain links TRBV30 to TRBJ2-3, with 7 bases fitting TRBD2. V dropped 2 bases and J dropped 6; count of bases not matched to a gene: 5. The CDR3 length is 13 residues. Germline CDR1 and CDR2: GTSNPN and SVGIG (reference sequence). DNA for the CDR3: TGTGCCTGGAGTAAGGGAGGGCGCGATACGCAGTATTTT. Translated, it gives CAWSKGGRDTQYF.

V usage is TRBV20-1 and J usage is TRBJ1-3, with no clear D. Looked up from germline, CDR1 is DFQATT and CDR2 is SNEGSKA (reference sequence). Trimming removed 3 bases at V and 0 bases at J, with 18 bases between. This CDR3 is built from 17 residues. CDR3 in DNA: TGCAGTGCTAGTGGCCAGTTTTTTACCTTCTCTGGAAACACCATATATTTT. It encodes CSASGQFFTFSGNTIYF.